The rows below give T cell receptor beta chains drawn from one sample of a study of regulatory T cells in long-lasting Graves disease. From the multiplex PCR reads, TCRdb called clonotypes with MiXCR, one entry per CDR3 protein. Of 350,000 to 500,000 distinct CDR3 sequences listed, 12% to 15% are singletons. The same data also went into a second study, on T cells in Graves' hyperthyroidism and ophthalmopathy.

Sequencing was performed on peripheral blood mononuclear cells (PBMCs), taken at new diagnosis, from a patient treated with antithyroid drugs. These receptors came from a woman in her forties or fifties with Graves disease. Each CDR3 is given with its conserved first and last residue. The D gene is left open where the match is weak. Some rows have no size entry. The others give once, few or many, or a class for an expanded clone.

.	TRBJ2-5	TRBV30	.	TGTGCCTGGAGTGTACTTCTGACCCACCAAGAGACCCAGTACTTC	CAWSVLLTHQETQYF
many	TRBJ2-7	TRBV7-9	TRBD2	TGTGCCAGCAGCTTAGGGCCGGGACTAGCAGTGTCGGAGCAGTACTTC	CASSLGPGLAVSEQYF
.	TRBJ2-7	TRBV6-1	TRBD1	TGTGCCAGCAGTGAACAGAGCAGGGGGCTCTCCTACGAGCAGTACTTC	CASSEQSRGLSYEQYF
many	TRBJ1-5	TRBV28	TRBD1	TGTGCCAGCAGCGACGGACAGGCGCCGCCCCAGCATTTT	CASSDGQAPPQHF
many	TRBJ1-2	TRBV28	TRBD1	TGTGCCAGCAGGCCCTCCCAGGGGGCTTCAGACTATGGCTACACCTTC	CASRPSQGASDYGYTF
many	TRBJ2-1	TRBV20-1	.	TGCAGTGCTAGAGATATTGGGCGGGACTCCTACAATGAGCAGTTCTTC	CSARDIGRDSYNEQFF
.	TRBJ1-4	TRBV5-1	.	TGCGCCAGCAGCTTAACAGGCGAGGGCGAAAAACTGTTTTTT	CASSLTGEGEKLFF
many	TRBJ1-5	TRBV6-1	.	TGTGCCAGCAGGCACATCGTGGGTAAAAATCAGCCCCAGCATTTT	CASRHIVGKNQPQHF
many	TRBJ2-7	TRBV30	.	TGTGCCTGGAGTATAGGAACAGAGCCATCCTACGAGCAGTACTTC	CAWSIGTEPSYEQYF
many	TRBJ1-2	TRBV12-3/TRBV12-4	TRBD1	TGTGCCAGCAGTTCACAGGGGTCCTATGGCTACACCTTC	CASSSQGSYGYTF